Given below is one T cell receptor (beta chain) in context. The data stem from a study of blood T cell repertoires in COVID-19. The CDR3 runs 13 residues. The ends were cut back, 4 bases at V and 4 bases at J, with 10 bases in the middle. Per germline, CDR1 SGDLS and CDR2 YYNGEE. The protocol was immunoSEQ multiplex PCR, while the TCRdb copy is restricted to in-frame clones and leaves out a portion. The table has 55,000 to 90,000 clones, about 85% seen once; the top ten hold about 4%. The chain links TRBV9 to TRBJ2-3; D possibly corresponds to TRBD1 (6 bases). This TCR derives from a man aged 65 to 79 with active COVID-19. Material: peripheral blood. CDR3 protein: CASSPGVADTQYF. The CDR3 DNA reads TGTGCCAGCAGCCCAGGGGTAGCAGATACGCAGTATTTT.